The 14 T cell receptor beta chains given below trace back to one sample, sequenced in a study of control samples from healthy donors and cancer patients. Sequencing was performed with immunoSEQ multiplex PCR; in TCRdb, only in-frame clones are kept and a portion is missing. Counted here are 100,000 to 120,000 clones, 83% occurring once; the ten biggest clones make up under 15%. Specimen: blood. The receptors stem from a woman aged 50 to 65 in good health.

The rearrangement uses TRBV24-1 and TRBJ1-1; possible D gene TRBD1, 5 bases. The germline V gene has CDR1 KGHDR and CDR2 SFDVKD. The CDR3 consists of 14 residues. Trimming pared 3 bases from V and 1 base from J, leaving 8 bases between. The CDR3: CATSDPGKNTEAFF. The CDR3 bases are TGTGCCACCAGTGATCCAGGGAAGAACACTGAAGCTTTCTTT.

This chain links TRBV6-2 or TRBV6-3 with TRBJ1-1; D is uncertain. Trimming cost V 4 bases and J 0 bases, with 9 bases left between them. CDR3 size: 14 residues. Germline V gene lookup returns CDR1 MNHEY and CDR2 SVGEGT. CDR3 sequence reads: CASSLTNVNTEAFF. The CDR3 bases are TGTGCCAGCAGTTTGACGAACGTGAACACTGAAGCTTTCTTT.

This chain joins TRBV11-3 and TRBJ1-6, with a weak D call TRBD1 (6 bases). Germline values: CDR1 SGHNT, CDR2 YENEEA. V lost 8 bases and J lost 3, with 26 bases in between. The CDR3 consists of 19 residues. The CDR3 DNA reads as TGTGCCAGCGATGGTACGATGGACAGAAAAAGATTCTATAATTCACCCCTCCACTTT. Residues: CASDGTMDRKRFYNSPLHF.

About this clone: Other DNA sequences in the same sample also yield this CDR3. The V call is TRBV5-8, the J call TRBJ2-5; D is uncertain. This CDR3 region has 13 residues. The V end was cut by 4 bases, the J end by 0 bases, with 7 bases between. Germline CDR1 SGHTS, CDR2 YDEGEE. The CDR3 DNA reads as TGTGCCAGCAGCCTGCTTAACCAAGAGACCCAGTACTTC. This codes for CASSLLNQETQYF.

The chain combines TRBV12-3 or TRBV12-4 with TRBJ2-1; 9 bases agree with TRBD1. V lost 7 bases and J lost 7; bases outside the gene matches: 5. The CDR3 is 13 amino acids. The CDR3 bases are TGTGCCAGCACCCTGACAGGGGGTAATGAGCAGTTCTTC. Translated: CASTLTGGNEQFF.

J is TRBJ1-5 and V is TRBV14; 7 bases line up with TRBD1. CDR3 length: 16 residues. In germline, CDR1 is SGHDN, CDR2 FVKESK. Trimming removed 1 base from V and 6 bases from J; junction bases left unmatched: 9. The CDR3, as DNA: TGTGCCAGCAGCCAAGTGGCAGGGGGATGGTCTCAGCCCCAGCATTTT. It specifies CASSQVAGGWSQPQHF.

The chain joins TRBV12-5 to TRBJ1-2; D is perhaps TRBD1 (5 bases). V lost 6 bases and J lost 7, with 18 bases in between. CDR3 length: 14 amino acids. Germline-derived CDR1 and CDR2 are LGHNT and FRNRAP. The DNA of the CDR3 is TGTGCTAGTGGACCCCGGGGCAGGGCGGGTGGCTACACCTTC. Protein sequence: CASGPRGRAGGYTF.

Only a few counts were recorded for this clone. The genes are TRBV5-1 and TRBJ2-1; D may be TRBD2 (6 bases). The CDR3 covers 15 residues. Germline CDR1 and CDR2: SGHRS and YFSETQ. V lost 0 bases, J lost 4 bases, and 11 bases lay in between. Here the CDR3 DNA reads TGCGCCAGCAGCTTGGCCGGGGGAACGTACAATGAGCAGTTCTTC. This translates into CASSLAGGTYNEQFF.

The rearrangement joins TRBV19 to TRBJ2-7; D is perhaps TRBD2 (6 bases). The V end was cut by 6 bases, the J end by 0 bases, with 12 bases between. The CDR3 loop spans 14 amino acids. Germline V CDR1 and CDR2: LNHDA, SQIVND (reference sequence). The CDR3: CASRRDPSSYEQYF. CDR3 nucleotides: TGTGCCAGTAGGCGGGACCCGAGCTCCTACGAGCAGTACTTC.

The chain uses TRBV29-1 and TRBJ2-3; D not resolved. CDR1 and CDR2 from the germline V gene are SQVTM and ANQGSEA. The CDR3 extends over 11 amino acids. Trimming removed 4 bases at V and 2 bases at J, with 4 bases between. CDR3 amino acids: CSVVITDTQYF. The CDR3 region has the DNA TGCAGCGTTGTTATCACAGATACGCAGTATTTT.

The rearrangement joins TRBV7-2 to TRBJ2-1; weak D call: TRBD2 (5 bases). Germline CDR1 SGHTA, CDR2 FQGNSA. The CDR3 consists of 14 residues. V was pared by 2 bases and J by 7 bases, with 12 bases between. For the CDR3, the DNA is TGTGCCAGCAGCTTAAGGGAGCGGATTAATGAGCAGTTCTTC. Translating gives CASSLRERINEQFF.

Here the CDR3 reads CASSRGQGNGYTF. CDR3 nucleotide sequence: TGTGCCAGCAGCCGGGGACAGGGAAATGGCTACACCTTC. The rearrangement links TRBV5-4 to TRBJ1-2; 9 bases align to TRBD1. Unmatched junction bases numbered 4, after V lost 4 bases and J lost 6 bases. Germline CDR1 reads SGHNT; CDR2 reads YYREEE (reference sequence). CDR3 length: 13 residues. Drawing the rest from reference TRBV5-4 and TRBJ1-2, the complete variable domain is ETGVTQSPTHLIKTRGQQVTLRCSSQSGHNTVSWYQQALGQGPQFIFQYYREEENGRGNFPPRFSGLQFPNYSSELNVNALELDDSALYLCASSRGQGNGYTFGSGTRLTVV.

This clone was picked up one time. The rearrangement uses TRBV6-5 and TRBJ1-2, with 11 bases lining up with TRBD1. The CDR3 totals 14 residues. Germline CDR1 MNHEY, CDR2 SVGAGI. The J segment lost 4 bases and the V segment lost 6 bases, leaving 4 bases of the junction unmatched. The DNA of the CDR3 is TGTGCCAGCAGAGGACAGGGGGCCGCCTATGGCTACACCTTC. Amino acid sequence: CASRGQGAAYGYTF.

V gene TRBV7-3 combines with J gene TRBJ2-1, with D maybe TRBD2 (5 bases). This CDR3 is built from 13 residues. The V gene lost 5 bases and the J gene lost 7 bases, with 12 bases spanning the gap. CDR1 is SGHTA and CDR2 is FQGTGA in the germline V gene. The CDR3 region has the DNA TGTGCCAGCAGCATCGGACTGTTAAATGAGCAGTTCTTC. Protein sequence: CASSIGLLNEQFF.